This T cell receptor (beta chain) stems from a study of cytotoxic CD8 clonotypes in ibrutinib-treated CLL. Study at large: Some 10 relapsed/refractory, some 15 treatment-naive; 17 IGHV unmutated.

Deletions cut 0 bases from V and 3 bases from J, with 5 bases between. This CDR3 spans 13 amino acids. CDR1 is LGHNA and CDR2 is YNFKEQ in the germline V gene. Profiled with immunoSEQ multiplex PCR; TCRdb holds only in-frame clones, not every one. This repertoire shows 95,000 to 100,000 clones, around four fifths found once; its top ten account for 25% to 40%. The clonotype was recovered from a human donor with chronic lymphocytic leukemia. The gene calls are TRBV4-2 and TRBJ1-1, with D maybe TRBD1 (5 bases). Sequences were derived from PBMCs, sampled after 12 months of ibrutinib treatment. CDR3 nucleotide sequence: TGTGCCAGCAGCCAAGACAGGGACACTGAAGCTTTCTTT. Its protein is CASSQDRDTEAFF.